This T cell receptor (beta chain) stems from a study of T cell responses to AZD1222 COVID-19 vaccine (TCRdb year 2021). Some background on the complete study: TCR sequencing was performed for about 250 trial participants, of whom around 200 were given two doses of AZD1222 and some 26 were given two doses of MenACWY control vaccine. Enrollment into the trials was organized by age into subgroups of 18-55, 56-69 and 70-plus years, and those subgroups contained roughly 160, 29 and 62 TCR-sequenced participants, respectively.

The CDR3 regions of human TCRbeta chains were analyzed by immunosequencing. The original pipeline was this. Repertoire TCRs were checked for matches against a reference library of SARS-CoV-2-specific TCRs that had been generated using the MIRA antigen-specificity platform. Breadth was defined as the fraction of unique TCRs that were SARS-CoV-2-associated. Depth was defined as the fraction of total T cells that were SARS-CoV-2-associated. Using the MIRA data, each spike-specific TCR was assigned both to the spike region to which the TCR was reactive and to a CD4 or CD8 class. Log10-transformed breadth and depth values were compared by one-way ANOVA with Sidak's multiple comparisons tests. TCRdb retrieved this table from immuneACCESS and kept in-frame rearrangements only. Not all clones are present; in checked studies, unresolved V genes account for under half, and no reason is known for the remainder. The DNA was the basis for D and trimming; V, J and clone size are from that table. A total of 150,000 to 250,000 clones appear in this sample, 90% to 95% of them only once. The ten largest clonotypes hold around 3.7% of the sample.

Reading the label with the study, this specimen's time point is: about 28 days (+/-7) after the second vaccine dose. AZD1222 recipients given second doses at about 4 weeks or at about 12 weeks were pooled, since spike-specific TCR depth and breadth were not found to differ between the two schedules. The vaccinee samples were drawn from two UK trials, COV001 and COV002, one of which was a single-blind randomized controlled phase 2/3 trial testing AZD1222 (ChAdOx1 nCoV-19) in healthy adults. For TCRbeta chain sequencing, PBMC samples were collected from trial participants at day 0 and at day 28 after the second dose. What the research found in general, with its limitations: After two AZD1222 doses, spike-specific TCR breadth and depth were significantly higher than at day 0 and than in MenACWY recipients. The vaccine-associated CD4 TCRs covered the entire spike protein, and the dominant responses fell in regions 160-218 and 743-854. Only a handful of AZD1222 recipients were SARS-CoV-2 seropositive at baseline, limiting conclusions about previously exposed vaccinees. In the small 56-69-year group, the increase in depth fell short of significance, most likely because of low power. Epitopes outside the regions mutated in the B.1.351 and B.1.1.7 variants were reportedly recognized by nearly half of the unique spike-specific TCRs. Most participants were white British and females outnumbered males, and the authors suggested that clonal diversity may have been underestimated. Because no day 14 peak-response samples were available, the repertoires could be characterized only after the peak T cell response.

This clone was seen only once. Its antigen remains unidentified. The input lacks base qualities; no much larger clone sits a single base away. From the germline V gene, CDR1 is KGHDR and CDR2 is SFDVKD. From its cysteine to its phenylalanine, the CDR3 spans 15 amino acids. Only the CDR3 region is kept as DNA, spanning 45 bases read in frame from base 1. V and J are trimmed by 5 bases and 4 bases, and the gene matches miss 6 bases of the junction. This receptor was taken from an adult who received the AZD1222 COVID-19 vaccine. The V and J segments used are TRBV24-1 and TRBJ1-5; TRBD1 agrees with 8 junctional bases. This specimen consisted of peripheral blood, obtained 28 days after the second AZD1222 dose. The DNA sequence follows: TGTGCCACCAGTGTAGGACAGGGAAGGAATCAGCCCCAGCATTTT. It translates as CATSVGQGRNQPQHF.